A selection of T cell receptor beta chains follows, all from one sample in a study of cytomegalovirus exposure and HLA in healthy donors. Here immunoSEQ multiplex PCR was the method, and the copy in TCRdb shows in-frame clones only, minus some. This sample has 65,000 to 100,000 clones, with roughly 73% found just once. Source material: PBMCs. The receptors were sampled from a man between 35 and 55 years old in good health and CMV-seronegative. The CDR3 runs from the conserved cysteine through the conserved F or W. A D gene is named only where the DNA matches it firmly. The listing skips clone size in some rows; elsewhere it reads once, few, many or a size class.

j_gene: TRBJ2-1
d_gene: TRBD2
abundance: once
v_gene: TRBV5-1
CDR3aa: CASSIGTSGNEQFF
CDR3nt: TGCGCCAGCAGCATAGGGACTAGCGGCAATGAGCAGTTCTTC

j_gene: TRBJ2-2
d_gene: NA
abundance: NA
v_gene: TRBV5-6
CDR3aa: CASSLWAGHTGELFF
CDR3nt: TGTGCCAGCAGCTTGTGGGCAGGGCACACCGGGGAGCTGTTTTTT

j_gene: TRBJ1-1
d_gene: NA
abundance: NA
v_gene: TRBV28
CDR3aa: CASSLFAGKAEAFF
CDR3nt: TGTGCCAGCAGTTTATTTGCGGGAAAAGCTGAAGCTTTCTTT

j_gene: TRBJ1-1
d_gene: TRBD1
abundance: NA
v_gene: TRBV19
CDR3aa: CASSSGTGYMNTEAFF
CDR3nt: TGTGCCAGTAGTAGCGGGACAGGGTACATGAACACTGAAGCTTTCTTT

j_gene: TRBJ2-1
d_gene: TRBD2
abundance: few
v_gene: TRBV27
CDR3aa: CASSLGRTSGSNEQFF
CDR3nt: TGTGCCAGCAGTCTGGGCCGGACTAGCGGATCCAATGAGCAGTTCTTC

j_gene: TRBJ1-2
d_gene: NA
abundance: few
v_gene: TRBV30
CDR3aa: CAWSVLGQYYGYTF
CDR3nt: TGTGCCTGGAGTGTACTAGGACAGTACTATGGCTACACCTTC

j_gene: TRBJ2-7
d_gene: TRBD1
abundance: NA
v_gene: TRBV13
CDR3aa: CASSYWTGGHEQYF
CDR3nt: TGTGCCAGCAGCTACTGGACAGGGGGCCACGAGCAGTACTTC

j_gene: TRBJ1-5
d_gene: TRBD1
abundance: NA
v_gene: TRBV5-1
CDR3aa: CASSLGTGTSGPQHF
CDR3nt: TGCGCCAGCAGCTTAGGGACAGGGACCTCCGGGCCCCAGCATTTT

j_gene: TRBJ2-6
d_gene: NA
abundance: few
v_gene: TRBV29-1
CDR3aa: CSVEDSGRANVLTF
CDR3nt: TGCAGCGTTGAAGATTCCGGGAGGGCCAACGTCCTGACTTTC

j_gene: TRBJ1-1
d_gene: NA
abundance: NA
v_gene: TRBV11-2
CDR3aa: CASSRSNTEAFF
CDR3nt: TGTGCCAGCAGCCGTTCTAACACTGAAGCTTTCTTT

j_gene: TRBJ2-1
d_gene: NA
abundance: NA
v_gene: TRBV7-3
CDR3aa: CASTNQGGGYNEQFF
CDR3nt: TGTGCCAGCACAAACCAGGGGGGTGGGTACAATGAGCAGTTCTTC

j_gene: TRBJ2-1
d_gene: TRBD1
abundance: few
v_gene: TRBV4-2
CDR3aa: CASSQARGQGYNEQFF
CDR3nt: TGTGCCAGCAGCCAAGCCAGGGGACAGGGATACAATGAGCAGTTCTTC

j_gene: TRBJ2-5
d_gene: TRBD1
abundance: NA
v_gene: TRBV5-1
CDR3aa: CASSPGQGAKTQYF
CDR3nt: TGCGCCAGCAGCCCGGGACAGGGGGCGAAGACCCAGTACTTC

j_gene: TRBJ1-1
d_gene: TRBD1
abundance: NA
v_gene: TRBV6-6
CDR3aa: CASSRRDRTNTEAFF
CDR3nt: TGTGCCAGCAGCCGTCGGGACAGAACGAACACTGAAGCTTTCTTT

j_gene: TRBJ2-3
d_gene: TRBD1
abundance: few
v_gene: TRBV7-2
CDR3aa: CASSPGQGGTDTQYF
CDR3nt: TGTGCCAGCAGCCCGGGACAGGGGGGGACAGATACGCAGTATTTT

j_gene: TRBJ1-5
d_gene: TRBD1
abundance: NA
v_gene: TRBV5-4
CDR3aa: CASSEGQGTYSNQPQHF
CDR3nt: TGTGCCAGCAGCGAAGGACAGGGCACTTATAGCAATCAGCCCCAGCATTTT

j_gene: TRBJ2-2
d_gene: TRBD1
abundance: NA
v_gene: TRBV6-5
CDR3aa: CASSYAGQGPGELFF
CDR3nt: TGTGCCAGCAGTTACGCGGGACAGGGACCCGGGGAGCTGTTTTTT

j_gene: TRBJ1-1
d_gene: NA
abundance: NA
v_gene: TRBV6-5
CDR3aa: CASRMTVNTEAFF
CDR3nt: TGTGCCAGCAGAATGACAGTGAACACTGAAGCTTTCTTT

j_gene: TRBJ2-3
d_gene: TRBD2
abundance: few
v_gene: TRBV6-4
CDR3aa: CASSAVAGGSDTQYF
CDR3nt: TGTGCCAGCAGTGCCGTAGCGGGGGGGTCAGATACGCAGTATTTT

j_gene: TRBJ2-1
d_gene: NA
abundance: NA
v_gene: TRBV27
CDR3aa: CASRGRLSSYNEQFF
CDR3nt: TGTGCCAGCCGAGGCCGGTTGAGCTCCTACAATGAGCAGTTCTTC

j_gene: TRBJ1-5
d_gene: NA
abundance: NA
v_gene: TRBV15
CDR3aa: CATSSTRQANQPQHF
CDR3nt: TGTGCCACCAGCAGTACTAGACAGGCGAATCAGCCCCAGCATTTT

j_gene: TRBJ2-7
d_gene: NA
abundance: NA
v_gene: TRBV27
CDR3aa: CASSLVIGINEQYF
CDR3nt: TGTGCCAGCAGTTTAGTTATCGGTATAAACGAGCAGTACTTC

j_gene: TRBJ2-1
d_gene: NA
abundance: NA
v_gene: TRBV7-2
CDR3aa: CASSQIIEQFF
CDR3nt: TGTGCCAGCAGCCAAATCATTGAGCAGTTCTTC

j_gene: TRBJ1-1
d_gene: NA
abundance: NA
v_gene: TRBV28
CDR3aa: CASSLGEVGTEAFF
CDR3nt: TGTGCCAGCAGTTTGGGGGAGGTGGGCACTGAAGCTTTCTTT